The 20 T cell receptor beta chains given below trace back to one sample, sequenced in a study of identical twins. A single record per CDR3 protein comes from TCRdb applying MiXCR to the 5' RACE reads. This table holds some 710,000 distinct CDR3 sequences, approximately 6% found once. Sample: naive T cells sorted from blood. The receptors come from a young man in good health.

Ten or more counts support this clonotype. This chain links TRBV10-3 with TRBJ2-7; D is undetermined. This CDR3 has 16 amino acids. The V gene lost 2 bases and the J gene lost 3 bases, with 17 bases spanning the gap. The germline gives CDR1 ENHRY, CDR2 SYGVKD. The CDR3 loop reads CAISEGLVESNYEQYF. DNA of the CDR3: TGTGCCATCAGTGAGGGGTTGGTCGAGTCGAACTACGAGCAGTACTTC.

V gene TRBV4-1 combines with J gene TRBJ1-5; D is undetermined. V was trimmed by 3 bases and J by 1 base, leaving 7 bases between them. The CDR3 sequence is 14 residues long. Germline values: CDR1 MGHRA, CDR2 YSYEKL. The CDR3 spells CASSQVTSNQPQHF. The CDR3, as DNA: TGCGCCAGCAGCCAGGTAACAAGCAATCAGCCCCAGCATTTT.

The chain recombines TRBV30 with TRBJ1-1, with TRBD1 matching 7 bases. Germline V gene sequence: CDR1 GTSNPN, CDR2 SVGIG (reference sequence). CDR3 length: 13 residues. The V and J ends lost 5 bases and 1 base, in that order; junction bases with no gene match: 4. The CDR3 bases are TGTGCCTGGTCAACAGGGGAGAACACTGAAGCTTTCTTT. Translated, it gives CAWSTGENTEAFF.

V is TRBV5-1 and J is TRBJ1-1; D is perhaps TRBD1 (6 bases). This CDR3 is 14 amino acids long. Germline V gene lookup returns CDR1 SGHRS and CDR2 YFSETQ. Trimming removed 7 bases at V and 0 bases at J, with 13 bases between. The CDR3 DNA is TGCGCCAGCGGTCTGGAGGGGGTGAACACTGAAGCTTTCTTT. Translation gives CASGLEGVNTEAFF. Full variable domain (remainder filled in from reference TRBV5-1 and TRBJ1-1): KAGVTQTPRYLIKTRGQQVTLSCSPISGHRSVSWYQQTPGQGLQFLFEYFSETQRNKGNFPGRFSGRQFSNSRSEMNVSTLELGDSALYLCASGLEGVNTEAFFGQGTRLTVV.

The CDR3 sequence: CASSLLDSGRGDEQFF. The CDR3 DNA reads TGTGCCAGCAGCTTACTAGATAGCGGGAGGGGGGATGAGCAGTTCTTC. J is TRBJ2-1 and V is TRBV7-7; the match to TRBD2 covers 11 bases. Germline V gene lookup returns CDR1 SSHAT and CDR2 FNYEAQ (reference sequence). V was pared by 2 bases and J by 8 bases, with 8 bases of the junction left unmatched. The CDR3 has 16 amino acids. Together with reference TRBV7-7 and TRBJ2-1, the CDR3 gives the full variable domain: GAGVSQSPRYKVTKRGQDVTLRCDPISSHATLYWYQQALGQGPEFLTYFNYEAQPDKSGLPSDRFSAERPEGSISTLTIQRTEQRDSAMYRCASSLLDSGRGDEQFFGPGTRLTVL.

Only a few counts were recorded for this clonotype. This chain uses TRBV12-3 or TRBV12-4 with TRBJ2-5; D is possibly TRBD1 (5 bases). The CDR3 consists of 16 residues. The germline V and J ends were trimmed by 6 bases and 5 bases, with 22 bases remaining between them. The chain's CDR3 is CASSLTRTKSGETQYF. CDR3 nucleotide sequence: TGTGCCAGCAGCTTAACAAGGACAAAATCAGGGGAGACCCAGTACTTC.

This clonotype was counted many times. CDR3 sequence (DNA): TGCGCCAGCAGCCAAGATCGGCGCGGCCCCGGGGAGCTGTTTTTT. It encodes CASSQDRRGPGELFF. The chain joins TRBV4-1 to TRBJ2-2, with D unresolved. The CDR3 runs to 15 residues. The ends were cut back, 0 bases at V and 6 bases at J, with 11 bases in the middle. Per germline, CDR1 MGHRA and CDR2 YSYEKL.

This clonotype was detected many times. V gene TRBV12-3 or TRBV12-4 combines with J gene TRBJ1-3; D unresolved. Trimming cost V 8 bases and J 3 bases, with 11 bases left between them. This CDR3 spans 13 amino acids. The CDR3: CASGGAGGNTIYF. The CDR3 DNA reads TGTGCCAGCGGAGGCGCCGGTGGAAACACCATATATTTT.

This chain joins TRBV5-1 and TRBJ2-7; a possible D gene is TRBD2 (6 bases). V was trimmed by 4 bases and J by 2 bases, leaving 13 bases between them. Germline CDR1 reads SGHRS; CDR2 reads YFSETQ. The CDR3 sequence is 14 residues long. Written as DNA, the CDR3 is TGCGCCAGCAGCCTTAGCGGTAAGCCCTACGAGCAGTACTTC. It encodes CASSLSGKPYEQYF.

In its sample, this clonotype was seen many times. This chain uses TRBV29-1 with TRBJ2-5; 9 positions match TRBD2. The CDR3 is 13 residues long. Trimming at V came to 6 bases and at J to 5 bases, leaving 7 bases not matched to a gene. In germline, CDR1 is SQVTM, CDR2 ANQGSEA. CDR3 nucleotide sequence: TGCAGCGTGCGGGAGGGCCTGAGGGAGACCCAGTACTTC. Protein: CSVREGLRETQYF. The full variable domain, completed using reference TRBV29-1 and TRBJ2-5, is SAVISQKPSRDICQRGTSLTIQCQVDSQVTMMFWYRQQPGQSLTLIATANQGSEATYESGFVIDKFPISRPNLTFSTLTVSNMSPEDSSIYLCSVREGLRETQYFGPGTRLLVL.

This clonotype was observed many times. The chain has TRBV6-1 and TRBJ2-3, with D unresolved. Trimming took 1 base from V and 2 from J, leaving 4 bases between them. In germline, CDR1 is MNHNS, CDR2 SASEGT. The CDR3 runs to 13 residues. The CDR3 region has the DNA TGTGCCAGCAGTGAAGTACCCACAGATACGCAGTATTTT. It encodes CASSEVPTDTQYF.

This clonotype was detected many times. The V call is TRBV9, the J call TRBJ1-3; D gene ambiguous. Trimming took off 2 bases at V and 0 bases at J, with 12 bases between the two ends. This CDR3 comprises 16 residues. In germline, CDR1 is SGDLS, CDR2 YYNGEE. The DNA for the CDR3 is TGTGCCAGCAGCGTGGAACCAGTTAACTCTGGAAACACCATATATTTT. Amino acid sequence: CASSVEPVNSGNTIYF.

This clonotype was detected a few times. The V and J genes are TRBV20-1 and TRBJ1-2; TRBD1 is a possible D gene (6 bases). The germline V gene has CDR1 DFQATT and CDR2 SNEGSKA (reference sequence). Trimming took 0 bases from V and 4 from J, leaving 9 bases between them. This CDR3 is built from 13 residues. The DNA of the CDR3 is TGCAGTGCTAGAGAGGGACATACCTATGGCTACACCTTC. The encoded protein is CSAREGHTYGYTF.

This clonotype showed up many times. CDR3 sequence (DNA): TGTGCCAGCAGCCAAGATCCAGGACAGGGCCTCTACGAGCAGTACTTC. This codes for CASSQDPGQGLYEQYF. The chain carries TRBV4-2 and TRBJ2-7, with 8 nucleotides matching TRBD1. This CDR3 has 16 residues. V was clipped by 0 bases and J by 3 bases; unmatched bases: 7. Germline V gene data show CDR1 as LGHNA and CDR2 as YNFKEQ.

Only a few counts were recorded for this clonotype. The chain has TRBV28 and TRBJ2-7; 7 nucleotides line up with TRBD2. The V gene's germline CDR1 is MDHEN and CDR2 SYDVKM. J was trimmed by 2 bases and V by 2 bases; bases with no gene match: 6. CDR3 size: 15 residues. For the CDR3, the DNA is TGTGCCAGCAGTTTAGGGAGGGGAGGGGCCTACGAGCAGTACTTC. Its protein product is CASSLGRGGAYEQYF.

As DNA, the CDR3 is TGTGCCAGCAGAACTAGCGGGACCTACACCGGGGAGCTGTTTTTT. Its protein is CASRTSGTYTGELFF. The chain joins TRBV6-2 or TRBV6-3 to TRBJ2-2; 10 positions agree with TRBD2. Germline V gene sequence: CDR1 MNHEY, CDR2 SVGEGT. The CDR3 has 15 residues. The trim removed 6 bases at V and 3 bases at J, leaving 4 bases unmatched.

This clonotype came up a few times. This chain links TRBV6-5 with TRBJ2-2; D may be TRBD2 (6 bases). V was trimmed by 0 bases and J by 0 bases, leaving 11 bases between them. CDR3 length: 17 amino acids. In germline, CDR1 is MNHEY, CDR2 SVGAGI. CDR3 in amino acids: CASSYSSGRANTGELFF. DNA for the CDR3: TGTGCCAGCAGTTACTCAAGCGGGCGGGCGAACACCGGGGAGCTGTTTTTT.

This clonotype was found a few times. The J gene is TRBJ2-2, the V gene TRBV5-1; D is undetermined. Trimming pared 2 bases from V and 6 bases from J, leaving 5 bases between. From germline, CDR1 is SGHRS and CDR2 YFSETQ. The CDR3 loop spans 12 amino acids. CDR3 loop: CASSFDAGELFF. Here the CDR3 DNA reads TGCGCCAGCAGCTTTGACGCCGGGGAGCTGTTTTTT. Filled out from reference TRBV5-1 and TRBJ2-2, the complete variable domain reads KAGVTQTPRYLIKTRGQQVTLSCSPISGHRSVSWYQQTPGQGLQFLFEYFSETQRNKGNFPGRFSGRQFSNSRSEMNVSTLELGDSALYLCASSFDAGELFFGEGSRLTVL.

This chain connects TRBV28 to TRBJ2-5; D possibly corresponds to TRBD2 (6 bases). This CDR3 is built from 13 residues. Trimming left V 6 bases short and J 2 bases short, with 10 bases between. Germline CDR1 is MDHEN and CDR2 is SYDVKM. The CDR3 here is CASRRGQQETQYF. In DNA form, the CDR3 reads TGTGCCAGCAGGCGGGGCCAACAAGAGACCCAGTACTTC.

The rearrangement links TRBV12-3 or TRBV12-4 to TRBJ2-5, with D perhaps being TRBD1 or TRBD2 (5 bases each). V lost 5 bases to trimming and J lost 3 bases, with 13 bases between them. The CDR3 spans 14 residues. CDR3 DNA: TGTGCCAGCAGTCCTCGGCGAGGGGAAGAGACCCAGTACTTC. Translation: CASSPRRGEETQYF.